Each of the 4 T cell receptor beta chains below was sequenced from the same sample in a study of cytomegalovirus exposure and HLA in healthy donors (TCRdb year 2017). Library preparation was by the immunoSEQ multiplex PCR assay. A mixture of 60 forward primers for TCR Vbeta segments and 13 reverse primers for TCR Jbeta segments was used in the multiplex PCR. TCRdb took over this immuneACCESS table, retaining in-frame rearrangements with V and J assigned. Such tables are incomplete; in checked studies, under half of the missing clones stem from an unresolved V gene, and the remainder is unexplained. This sample has approximately 220,000 clones in its table, and about three quarters of those were observed once. Around a sixth of the sample rests with the top ten. The sequenced material came from PBMCs. The receptor source for this set is a man aged 40-49 years in good health and CMV-seronegative.

The chain is built from TRBV28 and TRBJ2-1; 8 positions agree with TRBD2. This CDR3 has 15 amino acids. Losses at the gene ends were 6 bases for V and 10 bases for J; bases not matched to a gene: 14. The V gene's germline CDR1 is MDHEN and CDR2 SYDVKM. The CDR3 sequence is CASSWGGTRELEQFF. CDR3 bases: TGTGCCAGCAGCTGGGGGGGGACTAGGGAGCTAGAGCAGTTCTTC.

This clone was observed a few times. This rearrangement joins TRBV25-1 to TRBJ1-1; 9 nucleotides align to TRBD1. Germline values: CDR1 MGHDK, CDR2 SYGVNS. J lost 6 bases, V lost 2 bases, and 1 base had no gene match. The CDR3 spans 13 residues. The chain's CDR3 is CASSEGTGPEAFF. The CDR3 DNA is TGTGCCAGCAGTGAAGGGACAGGGCCTGAAGCTTTCTTT.

The gene calls are TRBV4-2 and TRBJ1-2; 7 bases are shared with TRBD1. The CDR3 covers 15 residues. The trim removed 7 bases at V and 2 bases at J, leaving 10 bases unmatched. CDR1 LGHNA and CDR2 YNFKEQ come from the germline V gene. CDR3 nucleotides: TGTGCCAGCACGACGACAGGGCTTACGAACTATGGCTACACCTTC. It encodes CASTTTGLTNYGYTF.

This rearrangement joins TRBV5-1 to TRBJ2-2; 10 bases are shared with TRBD1. The CDR3 is made up of 15 amino acids. Germline V CDR1 and CDR2: SGHRS, YFSETQ. With V trimmed by 4 bases and J by 5 bases, 5 bases remained unmatched. The CDR3 region has the DNA TGCGCCAGCAGCCCGGGACAGGGGTGGACCGGGGAGCTGTTTTTT. This translates into CASSPGQGWTGELFF.